This T cell receptor beta chain comes out of a study of T-cell memory formation after mild COVID-19 (dated by TCRdb to the early 2020s). Describing the broader study: Most TCR sequence clusters were specific to one of the two donors. Longitudinal TCRalpha and TCRbeta repertoire sequencing tracked T-cell clones expanding and contracting after mild COVID-19 in a couple of donors. The cohort comprised two young, previously healthy adult volunteers, one female and one male. Results and caveats for the whole study, not just this receptor: Some responding clones were detected in pre-infection memory, which suggested that pre-existing cross-reactive memory T cells had joined the SARS-CoV-2 response. Clones that contracted from day 15 to 85 showed balanced CD4/CD8 phenotypes, whereas a second wave of clones that expanded from day 15 to 37 leaned towards CD4+. Contracting CD4+ clones were found mainly in CM and EM memory subsets, while CD8+ clones were enriched in EMRA. The study included only a couple of mild cases, and larger cohorts that include severe cases with pre-infection samples were judged to be necessary. SARS-CoV-2 specificity was not confirmed for the second-wave clones peaking on day 37.

The CDR3 has 14 amino acids, counting the end cysteine and phenylalanine. Here the CDR3 DNA is all that survives: 42 bases in frame from base 1. Clipping removes 4 bases from V and 9 bases from J, with 4 as the unmatched junction base count. Via the germline V gene, CDR1 is SGHTA and CDR2 FQGTGA. TCRdb shows the sequencer as Illumina NovaSeq 6000. TCRalpha and TCRbeta cDNA libraries were built by 5'RACE with constant-segment primers, adding sample barcodes and unique molecular identifiers. RNA was extracted from every sample with Trizol reagent. Libraries were amplified in two PCR steps, with a second sample barcode and Illumina TruSeq adapters added in the second step. Sequencing of the libraries was done on an Illumina NovaSeq, producing 2 x 150 bp paired-end reads. The paper's data handling went like this. The reads were demultiplexed and collapsed into UMI-guided consensus sequences using migec v1.2.7. With mixcr v2.1.11, UMI consensuses were aligned to TRA and TRB V and J templates and assembled into clonotypes. A clonotype was counted as expanded or contracted only if both edgeR and NoisET called the change significant, with noise models trained on biological replicates. edgeR calls used a false discovery rate-adjusted p below 0.01 and a log2 fold-change threshold of 1. As an exploratory analysis of dynamics, max-normalized trajectories of the 1000 most abundant clonotypes were examined by PCA with hierarchical clustering. Separately sequenced CD4+ and CD8+ repertoires were used to assign the CD4 or CD8 phenotype of responding clones. The public reads were reanalyzed by TCRdb: fastp trimming at Q25, MiXCR alignment, in-frame beta chains only. Here each entry gathers all rows of one CDR3 protein and keeps the most common genes and DNA. None of the V and J calls come from the authors' own analysis; TCRdb made them. Across this sample there are 120,000 or so distinct CDR3 sequences, with over 15% seen only once. Approximately 5.5% of the sample rests with the top ten.

This clonotype came up a few times. No cognate antigen has been identified for it. No base quality values were provided; no much bigger clone lies one nucleotide off. PBMCs were isolated by Ficoll-Paque density gradient centrifugation. The chain is made from TRBV7-3 and TRBJ2-1; 12 bases in between match TRBD2. The sequence derives from a man between 18 and 35 years old who had mild COVID-19 (a few samples of this study predate the infection). The sample titles of this study are shuffled in the database, so cell type and time point are left out; the donor was told from shared clones. Sequences were obtained from PBMCs or a T cell subset sorted from them (not recorded which). CDR3 loop: CASSSGLAGLEQFF. Read as DNA, the sequence is TGTGCCAGCAGCTCGGGACTAGCGGGTCTTGAGCAGTTCTTC. The full variable domain, with segments outside the CDR3 supplied by the reference TRBV7-3 and TRBJ2-1 proteins, appears as GAGVSQTPSNKVTEKGKYVELRCDPISGHTALYWYRQSLGQGPEFLIYFQGTGAADDSGLPNDRFFAVRPEGSVSTLKIQRTERGDSAVYLCASSSGLAGLEQFFGPGTRLTVL.